This TCR beta chain was sequenced for a study of human T cells and chemical hapten exposure. TCRdb reprocessed the 5' RACE reads via MiXCR and lists one record per CDR3 protein. This table holds some 150,000 distinct CDR3 sequences, 4.1% found once. V lost 5 bases to trimming and J lost 4 bases, with 20 bases between them. This CDR3 spans 16 amino acids. CDR1 is GTSNPN and CDR2 is SVGIG in the germline V gene (reference sequence). This clonotype was seen many times. It was unfractionated whole blood from which total RNA was extracted. The sequence came from a female donor in good health. This sequence joins TRBV30 and TRBJ1-4; D is possibly TRBD1 (5 bases). This CDR3 reads CAWARRPRGSNEKLFF. Here the CDR3 DNA reads TGTGCCTGGGCCCGTCGGCCTCGGGGGAGTAATGAAAAACTGTTTTTT. The full variable domain, with the rest looked up from reference TRBV30 and TRBJ1-4, is SQTIHQWPATLVQPVGSPLSLECTVEGTSNPNLYWYRQAAGRGLQLLFYSVGIGQISSEVPQNLSASRPQDRQFILSSKKLLLSDSGFYLCAWARRPRGSNEKLFFGSGTQLSVL.